These T cell receptor beta chains were read from a single sample in a study of shared clonotypes between healthy human individuals. TCRdb's table, derived via immunoSEQ multiplex PCR, lists solely in-frame clones and lacks some. Of 950,000 to 1,100,000 clones listed, around 76% are singletons. Sequenced input: memory CD4+ T cells sorted from blood. Every receptor here comes from a man aged 18 to 35 in good health. Each CDR3 is given with its conserved first and last residue. D genes are given only for firm matches. Only some rows state a clone size, as once, few, many or a class for expanded clones.

size	V	D	J	DNA	CDR3
.	TRBV10-3	.	TRBJ2-5	TGTGCCATCAGAGACCCAGGCCAAGAGACCCAGTACTTC	CAIRDPGQETQYF
.	TRBV9	TRBD2	TRBJ2-5	TGTGCCAGCAGCGTAGCTACGAGGACTAGCGGGGGCCTAGAGACCCAGTACTTC	CASSVATRTSGGLETQYF
.	TRBV28	TRBD2	TRBJ2-3	TGTGCCAGCAGTTCTCTAGCGGGGGGAGCAGATACGCAGTATTTT	CASSSLAGGADTQYF
.	TRBV2	.	TRBJ1-6	TGTGCCAGCAGTGTGGGGGCGAAGGGAAGCTCCTATAATTCACCCCTCCACTTT	CASSVGAKGSSYNSPLHF
.	TRBV10-3	TRBD1	TRBJ2-7	TGTGCCATCAGTGAGTCGTTCCGGGACAGGGGCTACGAGCAGTACTTC	CAISESFRDRGYEQYF
.	TRBV7-8	TRBD2	TRBJ2-3	TGTGCCAGCAGCTATTCAGGGACTAGCGGACCAGATACGCAGTATTTT	CASSYSGTSGPDTQYF
once	TRBV11-1	.	TRBJ2-2	TGTGCCAGCAGCTTAGCACGGAGGGCCACCGGGGAGCTGTTTTTT	CASSLARRATGELFF
.	TRBV30	.	TRBJ2-2	TGTGCCTGGAGTGTACCAGGGGGGCACACCGGGGAGCTGTTTTTT	CAWSVPGGHTGELFF
many	TRBV30	TRBD1	TRBJ1-6	TGTGCCTGGAGCCGGGACAGGTCTTATGAAGGGCGAGGCTCCCTCCACTTT	CAWSRDRSYEGRGSLHF
.	TRBV28	TRBD1	TRBJ2-7	TGTGCCAGCAGTCACGACAGGGGACTCTACGAGCAGTACTTC	CASSHDRGLYEQYF
.	TRBV30	.	TRBJ1-2	TGTGCCTGGGTAGGACAGCGAGCTAACTATGGCTACACCTTC	CAWVGQRANYGYTF
once	TRBV7-9	TRBD1	TRBJ1-3	TGTGCCAGCAGCCCAGGGGGCGCTGGAAACACCATATATTTT	CASSPGGAGNTIYF
many	TRBV30	.	TRBJ2-7	TGTGCCTGGAGTGGCCGGTTCTACGAGCAGTACTTC	CAWSGRFYEQYF
.	TRBV6-6	.	TRBJ1-4	TGTGCCAGCAGTGGGCCTGGACGGTATGAAAAACTGTTTTTT	CASSGPGRYEKLFF
.	TRBV30	TRBD1	TRBJ2-7	TGTGCCTGGGGACAGGTGTTGGGCGAGCAGTACTTC	CAWGQVLGEQYF
.	TRBV7-9	.	TRBJ2-2	TGTGCCAGCAGCTTAGGCAAATCCGGGACAACCACCGGGGAGCTGTTTTTT	CASSLGKSGTTTGELFF
.	TRBV5-1	.	TRBJ1-6	TGCGCCAGCAGCTTGGACGGCTCGAATTCACCCCTCCACTTT	CASSLDGSNSPLHF
.	TRBV28	TRBD2	TRBJ2-7	TGTGCCAGCAGCACGGGACTATCCTACGAGCAGTACTTC	CASSTGLSYEQYF
.	TRBV5-1	TRBD2	TRBJ2-7	TGCGCCAGCAGCTTGGCCGCCGGGAGGGCAGGCGAGCAGTACTTC	CASSLAAGRAGEQYF
few	TRBV30	.	TRBJ1-1	TGTGCCTGGATGGTGGGACCTATGAACACTGAAGCTTTCTTT	CAWMVGPMNTEAFF
.	TRBV29-1	.	TRBJ1-3	TGCAGCGCCGTTGACGGGGGCTTAAACACCATATATTTT	CSAVDGGLNTIYF
.	TRBV30	.	TRBJ1-6	TGTGCCTGGACCCGAACATTTCAGGGCCTCGCGGATTCACCCCTCCACTTT	CAWTRTFQGLADSPLHF
.	TRBV7-9	.	TRBJ1-4	TGTGCCAGCAGTAAGGGGTTACCTAATGAAAAACTGTTTTTT	CASSKGLPNEKLFF
.	TRBV15	TRBD2	TRBJ2-1	TGTGCCACCAGCAGAGATCTAGCGGGAGAAGGGCAGTTCTTC	CATSRDLAGEGQFF
few	TRBV9	.	TRBJ1-6	TGTGCCAGCAGCGTTAACTGGCAATCACCCCTCCACTTT	CASSVNWQSPLHF
.	TRBV4-2	.	TRBJ2-3	TGTGCCAGCAGCCAAGATGGTAGTAGTCACACAGATACGCAGTATTTT	CASSQDGSSHTDTQYF
.	TRBV23-1	.	TRBJ2-7	TGCGCCAGCAGCCTCAATCCGGGCGACTACGAGCAGTACTTC	CASSLNPGDYEQYF
once	TRBV6-6	.	TRBJ1-2	TGTGCCAGCAGTTACCGTGGGGGCGGTAGCTATGGCTACACCTTC	CASSYRGGGSYGYTF
once	TRBV7-9	.	TRBJ1-4	TGTGCCAGCAGCCAGTCTGATGAAAAACTGTTTTTT	CASSQSDEKLFF
.	TRBV20-1	TRBD1	TRBJ2-7	TGCAGTGCTAGGACAGGGGGCGAGCAGTACTTC	CSARTGGEQYF
.	TRBV30	.	TRBJ1-2	TGTGCCTGGAGCCCCGGGGTAGACCATGGCTACACCTTC	CAWSPGVDHGYTF
.	TRBV7-8	.	TRBJ1-2	TGTGCCAGCAGCGTGCTCCGGGACCCAGGGGCCTATGGCTACACCTTC	CASSVLRDPGAYGYTF
.	TRBV2	.	TRBJ2-5	TGTGCCAGTGGACAAGAGACCCAGTACTTC	CASGQETQYF
.	TRBV7-8	.	TRBJ1-1	TGTGCCAGCAGCTTCGCCCTAGGTCGGGGGAATGAAGCTTTCTTT	CASSFALGRGNEAFF
.	TRBV18	.	TRBJ2-7	TGTGCCAGCTCACCACCCCAGAATTACGAGCAGTACTTC	CASSPPQNYEQYF
.	TRBV5-8	TRBD1	TRBJ1-5	TGTGCCAGCAGCTCGACAGGGGCGGAACAGCCCCAGCATTTT	CASSSTGAEQPQHF
.	TRBV29-1	.	TRBJ2-1	TGCAGCGTGGCCGCCCGGACAGACAACAATGAGCAGTTCTTC	CSVAARTDNNEQFF
.	TRBV28	.	TRBJ2-5	TGTGCCAGCAGTTTTCTTACAGGGAATATTGAGACCCAGTACTTC	CASSFLTGNIETQYF
.	TRBV28	.	TRBJ2-7	TGTGCATCAGAGGGTCCCGGGGGAACCTACGAGCAGTACTTC	CASEGPGGTYEQYF
.	TRBV9	.	TRBJ2-3	TGTGCCAGCAGTAATGGCGGAGGCACAGATACGCAGTATTTT	CASSNGGGTDTQYF
.	TRBV7-9	.	TRBJ2-3	TGTGCCAGCAGCCCCGGGACAAAAGTGGGCACAGATACGCAGTATTTT	CASSPGTKVGTDTQYF
.	TRBV23-1	.	TRBJ2-6	TGCGCCAGCCGAATTACAGGCCCTGGGGCCAACGTCCTGACTTTC	CASRITGPGANVLTF
.	TRBV5-1	.	TRBJ2-5	TGCGCCAGCAGCTTGCTCCGGGGAGAGACCCAGTACTTC	CASSLLRGETQYF
.	TRBV19	TRBD1	TRBJ2-7	TGTGCCAGTAGTACCCGACAGGGCCGGTACGAGCAGTACTTC	CASSTRQGRYEQYF
once	TRBV6-5	.	TRBJ1-3	TGTGCCAGTTTCGGACGGACTGGAAACACCATATATTTT	CASFGRTGNTIYF
.	TRBV6-1	.	TRBJ1-2	TGTGCCAGCAGTGATCCCGGGACACGGATCGGCTACACCTTC	CASSDPGTRIGYTF
.	TRBV23-1	TRBD1	TRBJ2-7	TGCGCCAGCAGTCAATCGGGGACAGGCTCCTACGAGCAGTACTTC	CASSQSGTGSYEQYF
few	TRBV13	TRBD1	TRBJ1-2	TGTGCCAGCAGTCCGGGACAGGGATCCTATGGCTACACCTTC	CASSPGQGSYGYTF
.	TRBV10-2	.	TRBJ2-7	TGCGCCAGCAGCTATAGGGTTTGGGGACCAGATTACGAGCAGTACTTC	CASSYRVWGPDYEQYF
.	TRBV7-2	TRBD2	TRBJ2-2	TGTGCCAGCAGGCTAGCGGGAGGGGACACCGGGGAGCTGTTTTTT	CASRLAGGDTGELFF
few	TRBV10-3	.	TRBJ1-1	TGTGCCATCAGTCAGTTGCAAGATGAAGCTTTCTTT	CAISQLQDEAFF
few	TRBV5-1	.	TRBJ2-7	TGCGCCAGCAGCCGGGACGGTAACTACGAGCAGTACTTC	CASSRDGNYEQYF
.	TRBV5-1	TRBD1	TRBJ1-5	TGCGCCAGCAGCATAGGACAGGCCAATCAGCCCCAGCATTTT	CASSIGQANQPQHF
.	TRBV7-3	.	TRBJ2-2	TGTGCCAGCAGCCCGATGTGGGGCGGGGAGCTGTTTTTT	CASSPMWGGELFF
few	TRBV5-5	.	TRBJ1-1	TGTGCCAGCAGCTTGGAGGCCAGGATGAACACTGAAGCTTTCTTT	CASSLEARMNTEAFF
.	TRBV19	.	TRBJ1-5	TGTGCCAGTAGTATAGTAGGGCAGAATAGCAATCAGCCCCAGCATTTT	CASSIVGQNSNQPQHF
.	TRBV6-5	TRBD1	TRBJ2-7	TGTGCCAGCAGTTACTCGGGACAGTCCTACGAGCAGTACTTC	CASSYSGQSYEQYF